This paragraph reports one T cell receptor (beta chain). The antigen is unknown. Germline CDR1 is SGDLS and CDR2 is YYNGEE. V was pared by 0 bases and J by 7 bases, with 17 bases between. This CDR3 region has 15 residues. The sample belongs to a study of shared clonotypes between healthy human individuals. Points from the study as a whole: With few donors, the genetic and exposure-history diversity represented was limited.

Assay execution proceeded at the deep level. Only in-frame clones appear in the TCRdb table, and some are missing; sequencing was by immunoSEQ multiplex PCR. The repertoire holds approximately 1.1 million clones, with about 84% as singletons. This rearrangement joins TRBV9 to TRBJ2-7, with D maybe TRBD2 (6 bases). The source of this sequence is a man aged 18 to 29 in good health. Some clones in this sample may be carry-over from other donors' samples. Material: memory CD4+ T cells from PBMCs. Noted subset: CD45RA-negative fraction. DNA for the CDR3: TGTGCCAGCAGCGTAGGGGGGAACTTGGCGGGAGAGCAGTACTTC. It encodes CASSVGGNLAGEQYF.